Shown below are 28 T cell receptor beta chains from a single sample sequenced in a study of cytomegalovirus exposure and HLA in healthy donors. Measured with immunoSEQ multiplex PCR; TCRdb has only the in-frame clones, and not every one. The table shows roughly 220,000 clones, with roughly 84% occurring only once. Specimen: PBMCs. The receptors shown here come from a woman aged 25 to 39 in good health and CMV-seropositive.

The chain combines TRBV7-2 with TRBJ1-4; 7 bases agree with TRBD1. Germline trimming cut 0 bases from V and 4 bases from J; bases unmatched to any gene: 5. This CDR3 has 16 amino acids. Per the germline V gene, CDR1 is SGHTA and CDR2 is FQGNSA. In nucleotides, the CDR3 is TGTGCCAGCAGCTTAGCAGGGGGCAGACTTAATGAAAAACTGTTTTTT. Amino acids: CASSLAGGRLNEKLFF.

The V gene is TRBV5-4, the J gene TRBJ1-2; unclear D gene. The CDR3 runs 14 residues. Trimming cost V 0 bases and J 4 bases, with 10 bases left between them. CDR1 and CDR2 (germline): SGHNT, YYREEE (reference sequence). The CDR3: CASSLEHGGYGYTF. In DNA, the CDR3 is TGTGCCAGCAGCTTGGAACACGGAGGCTATGGCTACACCTTC.

The V call is TRBV28, the J call TRBJ2-7; possible D gene TRBD2, 5 bases. The CDR3 covers 14 residues. Trimming pared 6 bases from V and 5 bases from J, leaving 17 bases between. Germline CDR1 reads MDHEN; CDR2 reads SYDVKM. The CDR3 DNA reads TGTGCCAGCAGGGGAACTAGTTTCAGCGACGAGCAGTACTTC. It specifies CASRGTSFSDEQYF.

The J gene is TRBJ2-7, the V gene TRBV11-2; 7 bases fit TRBD2. V shed 2 bases, J shed 4 bases, and the junction held 11 bases outside the gene matches. The CDR3 loop spans 16 amino acids. CDR1 and CDR2 from the germline V gene are SGHAT and FQNNGV. The CDR3 spells CASSLLRAGEWYEQYF. CDR3 sequence (DNA): TGTGCCAGCAGCTTACTGAGGGCGGGAGAGTGGTACGAGCAGTACTTC. The whole variable domain, filled in from reference TRBV11-2 and TRBJ2-7, reads EAGVAQSPRYKIIEKRQSVAFWCNPISGHATLYWYQQILGQGPKLLIQFQNNGVVDDSQLPKDRFSAERLKGVDSTLKIQPAKLEDSAVYLCASSLLRAGEWYEQYFGPGTRLTVT.

The chain couples TRBV4-1 to TRBJ1-1; D is ambiguous. Germline loops: CDR1 MGHRA, CDR2 YSYEKL. The CDR3 loop spans 14 amino acids. The V end was cut by 3 bases, the J end by 1 base, with 9 bases between. The CDR3 coding sequence is TGCGCCAGCAGCCAGGGGATGGGGAACACTGAAGCTTTCTTT. This sequence encodes CASSQGMGNTEAFF.

V gene TRBV28 combines with J gene TRBJ2-7; 11 bases are a match to TRBD2. The V segment lost 2 bases and the J segment 3 bases; nucleotides outside the gene matches: 9. The germline V gene encodes CDR1 MDHEN and CDR2 SYDVKM. The CDR3 has 17 amino acids. The CDR3 is CASSLGSGRAWDYEQYF. As DNA, the CDR3 is TGTGCCAGCAGTTTAGGTAGCGGGAGGGCCTGGGACTACGAGCAGTACTTC.

V and J are TRBV30 and TRBJ1-1, with D uncertain. V lost 6 bases, J lost 1 base, and 9 bases lay in between. Germline CDR1 GTSNPN, CDR2 SVGIG (reference sequence). This CDR3 spans 12 amino acids. The CDR3 protein is CACSTWNTEAFF. CDR3 nucleotide sequence: TGTGCCTGCTCCACTTGGAACACTGAAGCTTTCTTT.

The chain is built from TRBV18 and TRBJ1-2; D is unclear. V gave up 3 bases and J gave up 4 bases, with 12 bases separating them. The germline V gene has CDR1 KGHSH and CDR2 LQKENI. The CDR3 covers 14 residues. CDR3 nucleotides: TGTGCCAGCTCACCTAACGCAGAGCTCTATGGCTACACCTTC. Protein product: CASSPNAELYGYTF.

This rearrangement joins TRBV2 to TRBJ2-7; D is undetermined. This CDR3 has 14 residues. Germline V CDR1 and CDR2: SNHLY, FYNNEI. Trimming removed 7 bases at V and 2 bases at J, with 15 bases between. The CDR3 sequence is CASIVGGYPYEQYF. CDR3 nucleotide sequence: TGTGCCAGCATTGTGGGCGGTTACCCCTACGAGCAGTACTTC.

This sequence joins TRBV27 and TRBJ2-2, with 9 nucleotides matching TRBD2. The CDR3 runs to 17 residues. V lost 2 bases to trimming and J lost 5 bases; unmatched junction nucleotides: 9. Germline V gene sequence: CDR1 MNHEY, CDR2 SMNVEV (reference sequence). The DNA of the CDR3 is TGTGCCAGCAGTTTAATTTTGGCGGGAGGGCCGACCGGGGAGCTGTTTTTT. It yields the protein CASSLILAGGPTGELFF.

This clone showed up just once. The genes are TRBV9 and TRBJ1-2, with D possibly being TRBD1 (5 bases). Germline V gene data show CDR1 as SGDLS and CDR2 as YYNGEE. The CDR3 totals 15 residues. Trimming stripped 0 bases from V and 4 bases from J, with 13 bases between. The CDR3 reads CASSVGREESYGYTF. DNA of the CDR3: TGTGCCAGCAGCGTAGGCAGGGAAGAGTCCTATGGCTACACCTTC. Based on the CDR3 plus reference TRBV9 and TRBJ1-2, the full variable domain is DSGVTQTPKHLITATGQRVTLRCSPRSGDLSVYWYQQSLDQGLQFLIQYYNGEERAKGNILERFSAQQFPDLHSELNLSSLELGDSALYFCASSVGREESYGYTFGSGTRLTVV.

The chain combines TRBV5-4 with TRBJ2-5; D ambiguous. The CDR3 spans 13 residues. V was clipped by 0 bases and J by 5 bases, with 8 bases between them. Germline V gene data show CDR1 as SGHNT and CDR2 as YYREEE (reference sequence). Here the CDR3 reads CASSLGAGETQYF. The CDR3 DNA sequence: TGTGCCAGCAGCTTGGGGGCCGGGGAGACCCAGTACTTC.

The chain employs TRBV4-1 and TRBJ2-1; TRBD2 matches at 7 bases. The CDR3 has 17 amino acids. From germline, CDR1 is MGHRA and CDR2 YSYEKL. After removal of 1 base from V and 2 bases from J, the junction contained 8 bases not matched to a gene. The CDR3 region is CASSQVRGAGTYNEQFF. The CDR3 DNA sequence: TGCGCCAGCAGCCAAGTCCGCGGAGCGGGGACCTACAATGAGCAGTTCTTC.

The rearrangement uses TRBV30 and TRBJ2-1; TRBD2 agrees at 8 bases. This CDR3 is 15 amino acids long. V lost 2 bases and J lost 3; bases outside the gene matches: 6. CDR1 is GTSNPN, CDR2 SVGIG, per germline (reference sequence). The CDR3 DNA is TGTGCCTGGAGTCAACTAGCGGACTTCTACAATGAGCAGTTCTTC. Its protein product is CAWSQLADFYNEQFF.

This chain joins TRBV4-1 and TRBJ2-6, with 7 bases that match TRBD2. The V gene end was trimmed by 9 bases and the J gene end by 0 bases; junction bases not matched to a gene: 5. This CDR3 is 15 amino acids long. CDR1 is MGHRA, CDR2 YSYEKL, per germline. Here the CDR3 DNA reads TGCGCCAGTCAACGGGACTACTCTGGGGCCAACGTCCTGACTTTC. Translation: CASQRDYSGANVLTF.

This chain uses TRBV30 with TRBJ1-1, with D possibly being TRBD1 (5 bases). From germline, CDR1 is GTSNPN and CDR2 SVGIG (reference sequence). V was pared by 4 bases and J by 1 base, with 10 bases between. The CDR3 runs 13 residues. CDR3 nucleotide sequence: TGTGCCTGGATCGGCCAGGGGAACACTGAAGCTTTCTTT. Its translation: CAWIGQGNTEAFF.

V is TRBV6-1 and J is TRBJ2-2; no firm D call. The CDR3 length is 13 residues. V was clipped by 2 bases and J by 6 bases, with 7 bases between them. CDR1 and CDR2 (germline): MNHNS, SASEGT. CDR3 loop: CASSEIFPGELFF. Written as DNA, the CDR3 is TGTGCCAGCAGTGAAATCTTCCCCGGGGAGCTGTTTTTT.

This clone is large (0.1 to 1%). V gene TRBV6-1 combines with J gene TRBJ2-3; D call uncertain. The V end was cut by 4 bases, the J end by 4 bases, with 15 bases between. The germline CDR1 and CDR2 sequences are MNHNS and SASEGT. The CDR3 sequence is 15 residues long. The CDR3 DNA is TGTGCCAGCAGTGCCGTCGACGAAGGGCCAGATACGCAGTATTTT. This codes for CASSAVDEGPDTQYF.

The rearrangement uses TRBV27 and TRBJ1-1; TRBD1 aligns across 12 bases. CDR3 length equals 14 residues. The V segment lost 2 bases and the J segment 10 bases; nucleotides outside the gene matches: 5. Germline CDR1 reads MNHEY; CDR2 reads SMNVEV (reference sequence). The CDR3 sequence: CASSLGTGGGGAFF. Written as DNA, the CDR3 is TGTGCCAGCAGTTTAGGGACAGGGGGCGGTGGAGCTTTCTTT.

The chain employs TRBV9 and TRBJ2-2; maybe TRBD2 (5 bases). CDR1 SGDLS and CDR2 YYNGEE come from the germline V gene. Deletions cut 0 bases from V and 4 bases from J, with 7 bases between. The CDR3 loop spans 14 amino acids. The CDR3 DNA reads as TGTGCCAGCAGCGTAGCTACTAGCACCGGGGAGCTGTTTTTT. It codes for CASSVATSTGELFF.

The V call is TRBV21-1, the J call TRBJ1-5; TRBD1 is taken as the D call from the table, unchecked against the DNA. TRBV21-1 is designated a pseudogene. CDR3 length equals 15 residues. The CDR3 DNA sequence: TGTGCCAGCAGCTACGAGACAGGGCCCAATCAGCCCCAGCATTTT. Translated, it gives CASSYETGPNQPQHF.

This clone was observed a handful of times. The rearrangement links TRBV4-1 to TRBJ2-7; 9 positions match TRBD1. CDR1 MGHRA and CDR2 YSYEKL come from the germline V gene. Trimming took 1 base from V and 3 from J; bases not matched to a gene: 4. The CDR3 covers 15 residues. CDR3 nucleotides: TGCGCCAGCAGCCAAGGACAGGGGGAGGGCTACGAGCAGTACTTC. This sequence encodes CASSQGQGEGYEQYF.

This chain uses TRBV4-2 with TRBJ2-2, with TRBD2 identical over 7 bases. The CDR3 is 20 residues long. Germline V lookup: CDR1 LGHNA, CDR2 YNFKEQ. Trimming took 1 base from V and 6 from J; bases not matched to a gene: 20. CDR3 in amino acids: CASSQVAPGLSDLSPGELFF. DNA of the CDR3: TGTGCCAGCAGCCAAGTCGCTCCGGGACTATCAGATCTTTCGCCCGGGGAGCTGTTTTTT.

The chain combines TRBV10-3 with TRBJ2-5; D is perhaps TRBD1 or TRBD2 (6 bases each). Germline V gene data show CDR1 as ENHRY and CDR2 as SYGVKD. CDR3 length equals 13 residues. The ends were cut back, 6 bases at V and 4 bases at J, with 12 bases in the middle. CDR3 DNA sequence: TGTGCCATCAGACGACAGGAGGGAGAGACCCAGTACTTC. It codes for CAIRRQEGETQYF.

The chain uses TRBV6-5 and TRBJ2-7, with D tentatively TRBD1 (5 bases). The CDR3 is 14 amino acids. Trimming pared 6 bases from V and 0 bases from J, leaving 12 bases between. Germline V CDR1 and CDR2: MNHEY, SVGAGI. In nucleotides, the CDR3 is TGTGCCAGCAGGATGGGGCGACTCTCCTACGAGCAGTACTTC. It encodes CASRMGRLSYEQYF.

The gene calls are TRBV7-2 and TRBJ1-4; D is unresolved. CDR1 and CDR2 from the germline V gene are SGHTA and FQGNSA. This CDR3 region has 15 residues. Trimming cost V 4 bases and J 5 bases, with 14 bases left between them. CDR3 sequence reads: CASSSVIAKNEKLFF. CDR3 in DNA: TGTGCCAGCAGCTCAGTCATTGCGAAAAATGAAAAACTGTTTTTT.

The chain has TRBV18 and TRBJ1-1, with 7 bases aligning to TRBD1. The CDR3 contains 14 residues. V shed 1 base, J shed 7 bases, and the junction held 6 bases outside the gene matches. Per the germline V gene, CDR1 is KGHSH and CDR2 is LQKENI. CDR3 amino acids: CASSPLDNRGEAFF. CDR3 DNA: TGTGCCAGCTCACCACTAGACAACAGGGGTGAAGCTTTCTTT. Complete variable domain (other parts from reference TRBV18 and TRBJ1-1): NAGVMQNPRHLVRRRGQEARLRCSPMKGHSHVYWYRQLPEEGLKFMVYLQKENIIDESGMPKERFSAEFPKEGPSILRIQQVVRGDSAAYFCASSPLDNRGEAFFGQGTRLTVV.

This sequence joins TRBV30 and TRBJ2-2, with 8 bases that match TRBD1. The V segment lost 5 bases and the J segment 6 bases; nucleotides outside the gene matches: 2. Per the germline V gene, CDR1 is GTSNPN and CDR2 is SVGIG (reference sequence). The CDR3 contains 12 residues. CDR3 loop: CAWPGGPGELFF. The DNA of the CDR3 is TGTGCCTGGCCAGGGGGCCCCGGGGAGCTGTTTTTT.